This T cell receptor (beta chain) appears in the sequencing data of a study of brain T cells in children with intractable seizures. Broader study findings: Pre- and post-surgery blood differed in depth, so pre-surgery absences may be undersampling.

Time point reported: blood from clinic visit 5 months post-surgery; TSC patient then seizure free. Before surgery, patients took at least one anti-epileptic drug. Between the trimmed V and J ends, which lost 7 bases and 0 bases, there was a span of 12 bases. This CDR3 contains 14 residues. The V gene's germline CDR1 is SGHVS and CDR2 FQNEAQ. Comment on this clone: As yet, its antigen is unknown.

The method was immunoSEQ multiplex PCR; TCRdb's version includes in-frame clones alone and lacks a portion of them. This repertoire shows approximately 330,000 clones, 93% found once; its top ten account for approximately 5%. This chain uses TRBV7-8 with TRBJ1-1; weak D call: TRBD1 (5 bases). The receptor was derived from a boy less than two years old with tuberous sclerosis and intractable seizures. This sample comprised peripheral blood, obtained about 5 months after surgery. Here the CDR3 DNA reads TGTGCCAGCAATAGAGGGGTGGTGAACACTGAAGCTTTCTTT. It translates to CASNRGVVNTEAFF.